The entry that follows covers one T cell receptor (beta chain) sequence. The antigen remains undetermined. Sequencing used immunoSEQ multiplex PCR; TCRdb keeps in-frame clones, though not all of them. The top ten hold approximately 2% of the sample, which has about 160,000 clones, 75% to 90% seen once. These data belong to a study of cytomegalovirus exposure and HLA in healthy donors. Background on the study: In a later analysis, it was reported that the approximately 110 validation repertoires had been produced on the same platform as the 500 to 850 repertoires belonging to the first cohort. Whole-study findings and limits: The authors enumerated 164 TCR beta chains as linked to cytomegalovirus. CMV antigen specificity of three CMV-associated chains was confirmed in vitro.

Trimming shortened V by 6 bases and J by 1 base, and 21 bases separated the two germline ends. CDR3 size: 17 residues. Germline loops: CDR1 LNHDA, CDR2 SQIVND (reference sequence). V usage is TRBV19 and J usage is TRBJ1-1; D gene unclear. The receptor was derived from a woman between 18 and 29 years old in good health and CMV-seronegative. The sample comprised PBMCs. CDR3 residues: CASSSQDGGPGNTEAFF. Here the CDR3 DNA reads TGTGCCAGTAGCAGCCAGGACGGAGGTCCCGGGAACACTGAAGCTTTCTTT.